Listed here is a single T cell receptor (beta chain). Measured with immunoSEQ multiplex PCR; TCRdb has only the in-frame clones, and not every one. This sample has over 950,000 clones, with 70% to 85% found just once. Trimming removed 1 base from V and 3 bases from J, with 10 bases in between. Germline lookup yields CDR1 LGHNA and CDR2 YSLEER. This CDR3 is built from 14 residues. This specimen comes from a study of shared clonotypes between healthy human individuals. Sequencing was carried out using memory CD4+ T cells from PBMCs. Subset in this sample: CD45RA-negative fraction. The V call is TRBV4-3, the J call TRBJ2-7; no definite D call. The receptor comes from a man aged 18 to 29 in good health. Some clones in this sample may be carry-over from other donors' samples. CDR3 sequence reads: CASSQGIGGYEQYF. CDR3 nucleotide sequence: TGCGCCAGCAGCCAAGGGATCGGCGGCTACGAGCAGTACTTC.